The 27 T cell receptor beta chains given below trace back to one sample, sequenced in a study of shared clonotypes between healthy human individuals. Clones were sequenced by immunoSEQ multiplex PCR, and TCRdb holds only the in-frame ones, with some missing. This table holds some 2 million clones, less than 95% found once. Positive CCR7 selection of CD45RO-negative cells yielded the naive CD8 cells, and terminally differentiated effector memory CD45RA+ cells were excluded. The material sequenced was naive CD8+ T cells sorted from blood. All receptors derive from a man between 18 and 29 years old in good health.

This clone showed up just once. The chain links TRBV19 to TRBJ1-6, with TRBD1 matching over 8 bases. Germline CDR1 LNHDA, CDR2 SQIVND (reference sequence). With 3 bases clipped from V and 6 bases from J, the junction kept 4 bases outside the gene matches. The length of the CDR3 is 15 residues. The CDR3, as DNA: TGTGCCAGTAGTATTGTCGGGACAGGTAATTCACCCCTCCACTTT. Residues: CASSIVGTGNSPLHF. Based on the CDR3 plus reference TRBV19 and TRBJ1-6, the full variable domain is DGGITQSPKYLFRKEGQNVTLSCEQNLNHDAMYWYRQDPGQGLRLIYYSQIVNDFQKGDIAEGYSVSREKKESFPLTVTSAQKNPTAFYLCASSIVGTGNSPLHFGNGTRLTVT.

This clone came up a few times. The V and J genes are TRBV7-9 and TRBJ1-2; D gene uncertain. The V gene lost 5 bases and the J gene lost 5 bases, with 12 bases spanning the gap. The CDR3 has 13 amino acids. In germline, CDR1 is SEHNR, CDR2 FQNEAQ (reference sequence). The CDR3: CASSISSGYGYTF. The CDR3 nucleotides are TGTGCCAGCAGCATCTCCTCGGGGTATGGCTACACCTTC. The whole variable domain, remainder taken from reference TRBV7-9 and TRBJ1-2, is DTGVSQNPRHKITKRGQNVTFRCDPISEHNRLYWYRQTLGQGPEFLTYFQNEAQLEKSRLLSDRFSAERPKGSFSTLEIQRTEQGDSAMYLCASSISSGYGYTFGSGTRLTVV.

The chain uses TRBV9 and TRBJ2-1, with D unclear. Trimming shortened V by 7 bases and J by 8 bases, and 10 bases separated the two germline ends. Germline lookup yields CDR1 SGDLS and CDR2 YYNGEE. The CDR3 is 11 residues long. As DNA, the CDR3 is TGTGCCAGCGGCCCAGGCGATGAGCAGTTCTTC. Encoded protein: CASGPGDEQFF.

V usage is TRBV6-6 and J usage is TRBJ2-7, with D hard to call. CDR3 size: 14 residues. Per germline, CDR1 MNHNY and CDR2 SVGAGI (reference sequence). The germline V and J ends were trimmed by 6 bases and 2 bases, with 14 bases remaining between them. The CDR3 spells CASSPVQITYEQYF. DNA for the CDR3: TGTGCCAGCAGCCCCGTTCAGATAACCTACGAGCAGTACTTC.

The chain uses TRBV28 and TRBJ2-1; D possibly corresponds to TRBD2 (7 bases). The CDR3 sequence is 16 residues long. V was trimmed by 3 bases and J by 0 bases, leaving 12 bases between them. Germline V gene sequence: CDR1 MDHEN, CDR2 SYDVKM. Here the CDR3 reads CASSFGGGVSYNEQFF. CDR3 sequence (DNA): TGTGCCAGCAGTTTCGGCGGGGGCGTCTCCTACAATGAGCAGTTCTTC.

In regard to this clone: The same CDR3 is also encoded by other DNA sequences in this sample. DNA for the CDR3: TGTGCCAGCAGTTACCCCGGGGCGACTGAAGCTTTCTTT. This gives the protein CASSYPGATEAFF. The chain recombines TRBV6-5 with TRBJ1-1, with D perhaps matching TRBD1 (5 bases). V lost 2 bases and J lost 5, with 9 bases in between. In germline, CDR1 is MNHEY, CDR2 SVGAGI. CDR3 length equals 13 residues.

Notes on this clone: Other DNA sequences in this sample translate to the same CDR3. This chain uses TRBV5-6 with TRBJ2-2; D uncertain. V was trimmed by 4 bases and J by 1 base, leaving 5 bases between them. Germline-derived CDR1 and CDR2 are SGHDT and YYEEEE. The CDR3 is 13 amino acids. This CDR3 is CASSRGNTGELFF. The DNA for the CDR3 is TGTGCCAGCAGCAGAGGGAACACCGGGGAGCTGTTTTTT.

For the CDR3, the DNA is TGTGCCAGCAGTTTCGCAGATACGCAGTATTTT. This codes for CASSFADTQYF. The J gene is TRBJ2-3, the V gene TRBV6-5; D unclear. The V end lost 4 bases, the J end lost 4 bases, and 3 bases lay between the germline ends. Germline CDR1 and CDR2: MNHEY and SVGAGI. This CDR3 is built from 11 residues.

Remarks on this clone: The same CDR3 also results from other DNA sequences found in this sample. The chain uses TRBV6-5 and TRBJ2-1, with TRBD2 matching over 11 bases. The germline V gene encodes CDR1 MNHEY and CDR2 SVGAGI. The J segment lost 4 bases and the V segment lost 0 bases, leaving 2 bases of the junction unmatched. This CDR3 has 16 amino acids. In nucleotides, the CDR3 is TGTGCCAGCAGTTACTCCGGGACTAGCGGATACAATGAGCAGTTCTTC. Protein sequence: CASSYSGTSGYNEQFF.

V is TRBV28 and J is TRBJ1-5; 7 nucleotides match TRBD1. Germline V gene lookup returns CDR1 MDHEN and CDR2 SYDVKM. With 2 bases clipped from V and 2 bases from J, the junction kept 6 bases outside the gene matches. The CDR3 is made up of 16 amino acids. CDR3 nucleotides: TGTGCCAGCAGTTTAAGGGGGCAGGTCGGCAATCAGCCCCAGCATTTT. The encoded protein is CASSLRGQVGNQPQHF. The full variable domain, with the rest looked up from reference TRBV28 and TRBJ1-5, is DVKVTQSSRYLVKRTGEKVFLECVQDMDHENMFWYRQDPGLGLRLIYFSYDVKMKEKGDIPEGYSVSREKKERFSLILESASTNQTSMYLCASSLRGQVGNQPQHFGDGTRLSIL.

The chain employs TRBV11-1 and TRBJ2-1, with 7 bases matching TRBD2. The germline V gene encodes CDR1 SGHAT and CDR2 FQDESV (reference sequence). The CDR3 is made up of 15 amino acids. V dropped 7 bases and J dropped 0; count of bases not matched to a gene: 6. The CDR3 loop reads CASTLRGGSYNEQFF. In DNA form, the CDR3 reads TGTGCCAGCACCCTTCGCGGGGGCTCCTACAATGAGCAGTTCTTC.

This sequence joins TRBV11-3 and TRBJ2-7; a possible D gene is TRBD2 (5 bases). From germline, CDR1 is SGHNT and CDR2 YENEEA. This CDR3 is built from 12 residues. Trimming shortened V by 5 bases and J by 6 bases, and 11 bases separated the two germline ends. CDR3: CASSPSGIEQYF. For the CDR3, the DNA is TGTGCCAGCAGCCCCTCCGGGATCGAGCAGTACTTC.

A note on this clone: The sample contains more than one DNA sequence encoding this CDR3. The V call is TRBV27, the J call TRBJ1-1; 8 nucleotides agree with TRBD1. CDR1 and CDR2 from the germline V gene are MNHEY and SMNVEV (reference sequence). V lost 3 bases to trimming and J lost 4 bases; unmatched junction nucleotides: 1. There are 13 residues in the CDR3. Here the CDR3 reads CASSLGTGTEAFF. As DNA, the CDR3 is TGTGCCAGCAGTTTGGGGACAGGCACTGAAGCTTTCTTT.

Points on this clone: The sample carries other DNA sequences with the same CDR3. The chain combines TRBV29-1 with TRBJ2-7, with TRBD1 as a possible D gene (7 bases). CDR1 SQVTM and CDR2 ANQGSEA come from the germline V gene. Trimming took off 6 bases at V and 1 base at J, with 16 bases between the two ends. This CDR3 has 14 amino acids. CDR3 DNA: TGCAGCGTCACAGGGGTTGGGGGGTCCTACGAGCAGTACTTC. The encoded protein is CSVTGVGGSYEQYF.

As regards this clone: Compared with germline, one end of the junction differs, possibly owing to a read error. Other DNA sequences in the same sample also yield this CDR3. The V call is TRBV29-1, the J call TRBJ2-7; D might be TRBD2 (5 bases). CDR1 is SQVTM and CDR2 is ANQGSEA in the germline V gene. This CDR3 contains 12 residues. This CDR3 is CSVEEGSYEQYF. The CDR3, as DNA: TGCAGCGTCGAAGAGGGCTCCTACGAGCAGTACTTC.

CDR3 sequence: CAISESVTDLAKNIQYF. The CDR3 DNA reads as TGTGCCATCAGTGAGTCGGTGACAGACTTAGCCAAAAACATTCAGTACTTC. This chain joins TRBV10-3 and TRBJ2-4; possible D gene TRBD1, 5 bases. Deletions cut 0 bases from V and 0 bases from J, with 12 bases between. The CDR3 spans 17 residues. Germline CDR1 ENHRY, CDR2 SYGVKD.

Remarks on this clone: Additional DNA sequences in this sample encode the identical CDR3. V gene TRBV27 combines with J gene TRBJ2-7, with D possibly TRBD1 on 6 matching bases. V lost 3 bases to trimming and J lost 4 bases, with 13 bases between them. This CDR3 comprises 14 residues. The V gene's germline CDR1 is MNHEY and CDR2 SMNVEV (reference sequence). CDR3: CASSLTGGGYEQYF. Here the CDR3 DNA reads TGTGCCAGCAGTTTGACAGGTGGGGGTTACGAGCAGTACTTC.

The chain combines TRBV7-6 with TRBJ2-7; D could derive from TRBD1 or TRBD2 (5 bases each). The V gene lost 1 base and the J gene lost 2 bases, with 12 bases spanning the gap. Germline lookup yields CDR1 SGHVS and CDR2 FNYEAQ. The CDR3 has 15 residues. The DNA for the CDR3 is TGTGCCAGCAGCTTAGGGGACGGATCTACCTACGAGCAGTACTTC. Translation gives CASSLGDGSTYEQYF.

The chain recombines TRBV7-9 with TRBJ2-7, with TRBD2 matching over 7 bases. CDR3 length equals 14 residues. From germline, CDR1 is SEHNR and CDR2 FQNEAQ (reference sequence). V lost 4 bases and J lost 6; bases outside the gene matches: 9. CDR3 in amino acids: CASSYGGTLREQYF. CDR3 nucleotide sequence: TGTGCCAGCAGCTACGGGGGGACCTTACGCGAGCAGTACTTC.

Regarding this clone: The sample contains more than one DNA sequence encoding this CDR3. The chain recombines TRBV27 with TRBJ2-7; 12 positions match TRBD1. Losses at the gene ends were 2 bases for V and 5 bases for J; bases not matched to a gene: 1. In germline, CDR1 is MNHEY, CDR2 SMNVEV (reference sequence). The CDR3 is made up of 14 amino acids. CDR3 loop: CASSLGTGGHEQYF. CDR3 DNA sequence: TGTGCCAGCAGTTTAGGGACAGGGGGCCACGAGCAGTACTTC.

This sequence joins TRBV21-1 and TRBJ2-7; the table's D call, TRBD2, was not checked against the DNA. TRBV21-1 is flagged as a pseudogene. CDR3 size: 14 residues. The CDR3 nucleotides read TGTGCCAGCAGCACCGGGGGGGGAACCTACGAGCAGTACTTC. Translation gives CASSTGGGTYEQYF.

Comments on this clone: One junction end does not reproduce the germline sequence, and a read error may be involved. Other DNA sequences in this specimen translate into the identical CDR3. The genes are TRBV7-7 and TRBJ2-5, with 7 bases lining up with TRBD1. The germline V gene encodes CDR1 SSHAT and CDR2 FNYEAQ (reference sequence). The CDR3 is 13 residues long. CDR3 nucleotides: TGTGCTAGCAGCCTTGACAGGGAGGAGACCCAGTACTTC. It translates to CASSLDREETQYF.

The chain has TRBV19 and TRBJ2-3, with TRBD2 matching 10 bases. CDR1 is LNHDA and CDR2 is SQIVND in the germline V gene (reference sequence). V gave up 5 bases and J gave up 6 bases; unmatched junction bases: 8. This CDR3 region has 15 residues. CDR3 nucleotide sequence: TGTGCCAGTAGTGGTCTAGCGGGGGTTATTGATACGCAGTATTTT. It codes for CASSGLAGVIDTQYF. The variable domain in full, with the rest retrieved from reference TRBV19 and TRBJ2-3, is DGGITQSPKYLFRKEGQNVTLSCEQNLNHDAMYWYRQDPGQGLRLIYYSQIVNDFQKGDIAEGYSVSREKKESFPLTVTSAQKNPTAFYLCASSGLAGVIDTQYFGPGTRLTVL.

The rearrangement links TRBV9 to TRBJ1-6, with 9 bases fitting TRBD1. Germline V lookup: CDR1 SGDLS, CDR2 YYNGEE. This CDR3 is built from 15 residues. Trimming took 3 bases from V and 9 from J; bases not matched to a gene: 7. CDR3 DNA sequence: TGTGCCAGCAGCGCAGCAGACAGGGGGATTTCACCCCTCCACTTT. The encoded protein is CASSAADRGISPLHF.

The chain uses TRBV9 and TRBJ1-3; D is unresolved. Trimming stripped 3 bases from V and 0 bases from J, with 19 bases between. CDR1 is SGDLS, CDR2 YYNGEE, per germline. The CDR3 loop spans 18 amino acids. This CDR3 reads CASSGGHWVPLSGNTIYF. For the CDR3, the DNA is TGTGCCAGCAGCGGAGGGCACTGGGTCCCTCTCTCTGGAAACACCATATATTTT.

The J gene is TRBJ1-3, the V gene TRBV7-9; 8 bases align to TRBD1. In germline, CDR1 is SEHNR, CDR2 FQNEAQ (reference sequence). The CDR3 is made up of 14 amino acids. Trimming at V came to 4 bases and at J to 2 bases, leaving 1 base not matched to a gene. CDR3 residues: CASSSDRAGNTIYF. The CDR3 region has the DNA TGTGCCAGCAGCTCGGACAGGGCTGGAAACACCATATATTTT.

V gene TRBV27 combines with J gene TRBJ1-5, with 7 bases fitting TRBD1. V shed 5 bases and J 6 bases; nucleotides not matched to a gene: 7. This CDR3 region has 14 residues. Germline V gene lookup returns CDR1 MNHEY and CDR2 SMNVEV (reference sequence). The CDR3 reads CASSLTGTVQPQHF. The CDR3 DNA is TGTGCCAGCAGTCTGACAGGGACGGTTCAGCCCCAGCATTTT.